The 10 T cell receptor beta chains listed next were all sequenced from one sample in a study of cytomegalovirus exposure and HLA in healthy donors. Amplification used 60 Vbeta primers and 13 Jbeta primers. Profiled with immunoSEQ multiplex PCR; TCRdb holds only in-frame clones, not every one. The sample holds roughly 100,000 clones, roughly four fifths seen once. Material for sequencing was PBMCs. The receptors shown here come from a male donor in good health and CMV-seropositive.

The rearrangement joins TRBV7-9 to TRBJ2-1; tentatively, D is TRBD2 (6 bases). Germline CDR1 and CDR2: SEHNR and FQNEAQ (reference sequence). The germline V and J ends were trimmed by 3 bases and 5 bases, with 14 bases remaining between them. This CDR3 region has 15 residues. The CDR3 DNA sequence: TGTGCCAGCAGCTTTTGGGCGGGGTCCGACAATGAGCAGTTCTTC. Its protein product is CASSFWAGSDNEQFF.

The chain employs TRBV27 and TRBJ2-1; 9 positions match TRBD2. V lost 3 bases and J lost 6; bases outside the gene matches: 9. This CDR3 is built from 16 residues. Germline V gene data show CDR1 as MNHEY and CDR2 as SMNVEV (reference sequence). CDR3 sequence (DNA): TGTGCCAGCAGTTTCCCGTCTCAGACTAGCGGCAATGAGCAGTTCTTC. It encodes CASSFPSQTSGNEQFF.

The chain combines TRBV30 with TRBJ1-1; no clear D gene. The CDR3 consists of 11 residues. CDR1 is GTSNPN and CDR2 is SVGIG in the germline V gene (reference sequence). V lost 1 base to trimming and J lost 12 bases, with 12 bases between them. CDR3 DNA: TGTGCCTGGAGTGGGTTGGGAGTACCTTTCTTT. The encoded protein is CAWSGLGVPFF.

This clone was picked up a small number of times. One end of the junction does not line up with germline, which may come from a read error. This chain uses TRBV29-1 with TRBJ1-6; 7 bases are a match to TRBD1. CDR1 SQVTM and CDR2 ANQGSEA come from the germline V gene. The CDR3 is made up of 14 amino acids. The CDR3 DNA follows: TGCAGCGTTGAGCCGGGACAGTATAATTCACCCCTCAACTTT. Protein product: CSVEPGQYNSPLNF.

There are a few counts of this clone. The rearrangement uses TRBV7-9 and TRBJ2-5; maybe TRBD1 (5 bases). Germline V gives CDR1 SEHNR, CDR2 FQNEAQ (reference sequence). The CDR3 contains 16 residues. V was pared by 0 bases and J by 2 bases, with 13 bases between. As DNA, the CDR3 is TGTGCCAGCAGCTTAGCAGGGGCTGGCCCACAAGAGACCCAGTACTTC. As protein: CASSLAGAGPQETQYF.

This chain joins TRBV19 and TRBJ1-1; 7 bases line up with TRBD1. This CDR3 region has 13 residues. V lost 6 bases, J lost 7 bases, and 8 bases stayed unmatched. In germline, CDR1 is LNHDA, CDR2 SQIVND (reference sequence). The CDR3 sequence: CASSLGDRYEAFF. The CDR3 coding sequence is TGTGCCAGTAGCCTCGGGGACAGATATGAAGCTTTCTTT.

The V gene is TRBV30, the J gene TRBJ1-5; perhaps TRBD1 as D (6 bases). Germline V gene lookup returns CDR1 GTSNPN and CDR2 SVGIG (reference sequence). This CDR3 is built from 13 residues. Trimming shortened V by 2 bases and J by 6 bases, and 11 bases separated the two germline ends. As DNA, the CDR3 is TGTGCCTGGAGTATACAGGGTGTTCAGCCCCAGCATTTT. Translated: CAWSIQGVQPQHF.

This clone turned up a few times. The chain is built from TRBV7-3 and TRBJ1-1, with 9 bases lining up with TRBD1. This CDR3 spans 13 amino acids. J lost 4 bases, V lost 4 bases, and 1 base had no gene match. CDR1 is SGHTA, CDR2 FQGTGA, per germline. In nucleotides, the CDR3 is TGTGCCAGCAGCTCGGGACAGGGCACTGAAGCTTTCTTT. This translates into CASSSGQGTEAFF.

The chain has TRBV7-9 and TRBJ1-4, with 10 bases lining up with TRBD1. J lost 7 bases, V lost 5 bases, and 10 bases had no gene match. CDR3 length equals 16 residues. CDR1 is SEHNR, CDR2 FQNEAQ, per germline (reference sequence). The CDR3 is CASSQKRQGASEKLFF. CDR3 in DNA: TGTGCCAGCAGCCAAAAGCGACAGGGGGCGAGTGAAAAACTGTTTTTT.

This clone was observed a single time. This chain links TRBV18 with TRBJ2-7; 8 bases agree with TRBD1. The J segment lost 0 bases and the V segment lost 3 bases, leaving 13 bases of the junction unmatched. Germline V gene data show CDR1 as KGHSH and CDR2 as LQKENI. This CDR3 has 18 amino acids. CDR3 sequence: CASSPSMIGQGTSYEQYF. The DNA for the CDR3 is TGTGCCAGCTCACCCTCCATGATCGGACAGGGCACCTCCTACGAGCAGTACTTC.